This T cell receptor delta chain was documented in a study of delta chains in infants with herpesvirus infections (dated 2023 in TCRdb). In terms of the full investigation: To characterize gammadelta T cell responses to primary cytomegalovirus (CMV) infection, researchers prospectively followed a birth cohort of Ugandan infants starting at birth. In infants who were infected with CMV after birth, the study searched for a public fetal Vdelta1/Vgamma8 gammadelta TCR clonotype. gammadelta TCRs were sequenced from PBMC obtained from 15 to 20 CMV-infected infants (one congenitally infected) and 8 CMV-uninfected infants for whom sufficient sample was available. Infant blood samples fell into approximate age groups of 1.5, 4, 8 and 12 months. Belgian fetal and cord blood gammadelta TCR data that had been published previously were included solely for comparison and were not produced in this cohort. General findings and caveats noted by the study authors: Limitations noted by the authors included a small sample size and a lack of race- or environment-matched controls, because nearly all Ugandans acquire CMV before adulthood. The public clonotype might still be present below the detection limit in CMV-uninfected infants. The public clonotype was found only at the first time point after infection and was absent in uninfected infants and in those infected after 120 days. The frequency of the public clonotype among Vdelta1 cells appeared to be inversely correlated with age at infection and fell quickly, apparently not lasting beyond around 9 weeks. The public Vdelta1 clonotype appeared in 4 of 18 CMV-infected infants: three infected postnatally before 120 days of age, plus the congenitally infected infant.

Here V drops 1 base and J drops 0 bases, and the junction holds 17 bases not matched to any gene. CDR1 TSWWSYY and CDR2 QGS are derived from the germline V gene. The CDR3 goes from the cysteine to the phenylalanine over 21 residues. Kept here is only the CDR3 DNA, which spans 63 bases and is read in frame from base 1. Pregnant women receiving prenatal care in Kampala, Uganda, were recruited, and the infants of these women were enrolled, with documentation of maternal HIV status required. Weekly visits were made to families, and infant clinical information, oral swabs and peripheral blood were collected beginning at 6 weeks of age and every 4 months thereafter. Blood was drawn into heparin tubes, and PBMC were isolated via Ficoll-Paque density gradient centrifugation and then cryopreserved. This clone is large (0.1 to 1%) in terms of sample share. It has no known antigen specificity. One base away there is no much larger clone; base qualities are not given.

The library came from RT-PCR. To generate TCR cDNA, RNA from PBMC was reverse transcribed using SuperScript II together with primers specific for the gamma chain and the delta chain. cDNA was purified with AMPure XP beads, amplified, and indexed with Illumina adapters using the Nextera XT Index Kit. Sequencing of gammadelta TCR libraries was carried out on an Illumina MiSeq using a V2 300-cycle kit. The authors' analysis ran thus. Using MiXCR v2.1.12, CDR3 sequences were assembled, and reads were mapped onto D, J and V genes obtained from GenBank. VDJtools v1.2.1 was used to perform repertoire analyses of the CDR3 clonotypes. Identical DNA sequences were merged into single rows after TCRdb reprocessed the public reads with CATT. These V and J calls are TCRdb output, not the study's own analysis. This sample lists more than 1,000 delta-chain clones; roughly 34% were detected once. The top ten hold 20% to 25% of the sample.

This chain joins TRDV1 to TRDJ1; TRDD3 matches 10 bases in the middle. The starting material was peripheral blood, obtained at time point 2 of longitudinal follow-up. This sequence originates from a human donor who was a Ugandan infant, either HIV-exposed or HIV-unexposed (not recorded which). The sequenced DNA: TGTGCTCTTGGGGAACCTCCCCCTCATCCCTGGGGGATATGGTACACCGATAAACTCATCTTT. This translates into CALGEPPPHPWGIWYTDKLIF.